The rows below give T cell receptor beta chains drawn from one sample of a study of CD8 T cells in Susac syndrome. TCRdb fed the immunoSEQ multiplex PCR reads into MiXCR, producing one record per CDR3 protein. Among tens of thousands of distinct CDR3 sequences, more than 85% were seen once, and the ten largest hold about 0.52%. The sequencing sample was made of CD4+ T cells from PBMCs. Source of these receptors: a human donor with Susac syndrome. CDR3s include the opening cysteine and the closing phenylalanine or tryptophan. A D gene is named only where the DNA matches it firmly. Expanded clones are given a class, and other clones once, few, many or no size at all.

j_gene	v_gene	d_gene	abundance	CDR3nt	CDR3aa
TRBJ2-2	TRBV18	-	-	TGTGCCAGCTCACCAATGAGGAACGGGGAGCTGTTTTTT	CASSPMRNGELFF
TRBJ1-3	TRBV12-3/TRBV12-4	-	-	TGTGCCAGCAGTTTGCGGAGCTCTGGAAACACCATATATTTT	CASSLRSSGNTIYF
TRBJ1-2	TRBV15	-	once	TGTGCCACCAGCAGAGGGTTGGGGGCAACTCCTGGGTATGGCTACACCTTC	CATSRGLGATPGYGYTF
TRBJ1-2	TRBV5-6	TRBD1	-	TGTGCCAGCAGCTTGGCCAACAGGGGAGATGGCTACACCTTC	CASSLANRGDGYTF
TRBJ2-5	TRBV20-1	TRBD1	-	TGCAGTGCTAACGGAGCGCCGGGACAGGGTGTATGGGAGACCCAGTACTTC	CSANGAPGQGVWETQYF
TRBJ1-1	TRBV20-1	-	-	TGCAGAACCGGTACGGGGGGTAACACTGAAGCTTTCTTT	CRTGTGGNTEAFF
TRBJ1-2	TRBV12-3/TRBV12-4	-	-	TGTGCCAGCAGTTTTGGCCCCGGGGCGGGCTACACCTTC	CASSFGPGAGYTF
TRBJ2-1	TRBV4-1	-	-	TGCGCCAGCAGCTCCCCGACGGGTTTAGCGAGTTACAATGAGCAGTTCTTC	CASSSPTGLASYNEQFF
TRBJ2-5	TRBV7-2	TRBD2	-	TGTGCCAGCAGCTACGAGGCGGGGGGACTCCAAGAGACCCAGTACTTC	CASSYEAGGLQETQYF
TRBJ2-3	TRBV5-1	TRBD2	-	TGCGCCAGCAGCGTACCGGGGGGAGATACGCAGTATTTT	CASSVPGGDTQYF
TRBJ2-5	TRBV5-6	-	-	TGTGCCAGCAGCTTGGCCCTAGCTTCCGAGACCCAGTACTTC	CASSLALASETQYF
TRBJ2-7	TRBV14	-	-	TGTGCCAGCAGCCAAGAGGACTACCAATCTACGAGGCAGTACTTC	CASSQEDYQSTRQYF
TRBJ2-6	TRBV19	-	-	TGTGCCAGTAGGCCACAGCGGTCTGCGCGGGTCCGGGGGTCTGGGGCCAACGTCCTGACTTTC	CASRPQRSARVRGSGANVLTF
TRBJ2-2	TRBV7-2	-	-	TGTGCCAGCAGCTTGATGAGACTAGTTAAGTTGGGAACCGGGGAGCTGTTTTTT	CASSLMRLVKLGTGELFF
TRBJ2-2	TRBV12-3/TRBV12-4	-	-	TGTGCCAGTGGGAATGGGGGAGCCACCGGGGAGCTGTTTTTT	CASGNGGATGELFF
TRBJ2-1	TRBV12-3/TRBV12-4	-	-	TGTGCCAGCAGTCCACAGGGAGGTCGCTACAATGAGCAGTTCTTC	CASSPQGGRYNEQFF
TRBJ2-2	TRBV7-7	-	once	TGTGCTAGCAGCTTACTGGAGAGCACCGGGGAGCTGTTTTTT	CASSLLESTGELFF
TRBJ1-5	TRBV2	TRBD1	-	TGTGCCAGCACCGAGGACAGGGTTCAGCCCCAGCATTTT	CASTEDRVQPQHF
TRBJ1-1	TRBV14	-	-	TGTGCCAGCAGCCAGCTGGGGATGAACACTGAAGCTTTCTTT	CASSQLGMNTEAFF
TRBJ1-4	TRBV18	-	few	TGTGCCAGCTCCGAGAATGAAAAACTGTTTTTT	CASSENEKLFF
TRBJ2-7	TRBV5-1	-	-	TGCGCCAGCAAAGGGGCGGTGGGTAGCTCCTACGAGCAGTACTTC	CASKGAVGSSYEQYF
TRBJ2-5	TRBV6-5	-	-	TGTGCCAGCAGTTACGGGGACACCGGGAGGAAGACCCAGTACTTC	CASSYGDTGRKTQYF
TRBJ1-2	TRBV7-2	-	-	TGTGCCAGCAGCTTAGCGCAGCCGGGGACGGGCTATGGCTACACCTTC	CASSLAQPGTGYGYTF
TRBJ2-1	TRBV7-9	TRBD2	-	TGTGCCAACAGCTTAGGTGGTAGCGGGAGTGCCTACAATGAGCAGTTCTTC	CANSLGGSGSAYNEQFF
TRBJ2-3	TRBV19	-	-	TGTGCCGCAAGGGATATGAGCACAGATACGCAGTATTTT	CAARDMSTDTQYF
TRBJ2-7	TRBV28	TRBD1	-	TGTGCCAGCAGTCCAGGGACAGGGAAAAAGGGGGACTACGAGCAGTACTTC	CASSPGTGKKGDYEQYF
TRBJ2-1	TRBV6-2/TRBV6-3	TRBD2	once	TGTGCCAGCAGTTACAACCGCGGGAGGAGTTCCTACAATGAGCAGTTCTTC	CASSYNRGRSSYNEQFF
TRBJ2-5	TRBV6-5	-	-	TGTGCCAGCAGTTACATAGGGCGGGGGAAGGGGGGAGAGACCCAGTACTTC	CASSYIGRGKGGETQYF
TRBJ2-5	TRBV14	TRBD1	-	TGTGCCAGCAGCTTACGGGACAGGGGGCCGGAGACCCAGTACTTC	CASSLRDRGPETQYF
TRBJ1-1	TRBV18	TRBD1	-	TGTGCCAGCTCACCCCGGGACAGGCAGACTGAAGCTTTCTTT	CASSPRDRQTEAFF
TRBJ2-3	TRBV11-2	TRBD2	once	TGTGCCAGCAGCTTAGGACTAGCGGGAGGTGAGGATACGCAGTATTTT	CASSLGLAGGEDTQYF
TRBJ1-1	TRBV4-1	TRBD1	once	TGCGCCAGCAGCCAACCGGCAGGCGGGACAGGGGTTGCTGAAGCTTTCTTT	CASSQPAGGTGVAEAFF
TRBJ2-1	TRBV5-5	-	-	TGTGCCAGCAGCGATGGGGATCTTAGATTTTACAATGAGCAGTTCTTC	CASSDGDLRFYNEQFF
TRBJ2-5	TRBV5-4	-	few	TGTGCCAGCAGCTTGGGACAGAACCAAGAGACCCAGTACTTC	CASSLGQNQETQYF
TRBJ2-7	TRBV7-2	TRBD1	-	TGTGCCAGCAGCTTAGCCGGGACAGTGGTCTACGAGCAGTACTTC	CASSLAGTVVYEQYF
TRBJ2-1	TRBV6-6	TRBD1	-	TGTGCCACCAAAAACGGACAGGGCTATGAGCAGTTCTTC	CATKNGQGYEQFF
TRBJ2-7	TRBV6-5	-	-	TGTGCCAGCAGTTACAGGAGAAACGGTCCCTACGAGCAGTACTTC	CASSYRRNGPYEQYF
TRBJ2-3	TRBV29-1	TRBD1	-	TGCAGCGTTGGGACAGGGGTAGATACGCAGTATTTT	CSVGTGVDTQYF
TRBJ1-3	TRBV7-2	-	-	TGTGCCAGCAGCTTAGGAGGAGGGGCTGAAAACACCATATATTTT	CASSLGGGAENTIYF